The 17 T cell receptor beta chains presented below share a single source sample, sequenced in a study of control samples from healthy donors and cancer patients. TCRdb's table, derived via immunoSEQ multiplex PCR, lists solely in-frame clones and lacks some. The sample consists of some 120,000 clones, 80% to 95% of them appearing once. Sequenced sample: blood. The source is a man in his late teens or twenties in good health.

The genes are TRBV7-3 and TRBJ2-1; no clear D gene. Trimming took off 5 bases at V and 5 bases at J, with 10 bases between the two ends. CDR1 and CDR2 (germline): SGHTA, FQGTGA. The CDR3 extends over 13 amino acids. CDR3 nucleotide sequence: TGTGCCAGCAGCCCCAGCGCACACAATGAGCAGTTCTTC. This gives the protein CASSPSAHNEQFF.

The V gene is TRBV9, the J gene TRBJ2-4, with D hard to call. The length of the CDR3 is 15 residues. V lost 0 bases and J 0 bases, leaving 7 bases between the germline ends. The germline CDR1 and CDR2 sequences are SGDLS and YYNGEE. CDR3 bases: TGTGCCAGCAGCGTAGGGGTTCTAGCCAAAAACATTCAGTACTTC. Translating gives CASSVGVLAKNIQYF. Variable domain in full (rest from reference TRBV9 and TRBJ2-4): DSGVTQTPKHLITATGQRVTLRCSPRSGDLSVYWYQQSLDQGLQFLIQYYNGEERAKGNILERFSAQQFPDLHSELNLSSLELGDSALYFCASSVGVLAKNIQYFGAGTRLSVL.

The chain joins TRBV5-4 to TRBJ2-7, with 8 bases aligning to TRBD1. Unmatched junction bases numbered 0, after V lost 3 bases and J lost 1 base. The CDR3 length is 13 residues. Germline assignment: CDR1 SGHNT and CDR2 YYREEE (reference sequence). CDR3 residues: CASSWDRSYEQYF. The CDR3 nucleotides read TGTGCCAGCAGCTGGGACAGGTCCTACGAGCAGTACTTC. The full variable domain, with the rest looked up from reference TRBV5-4 and TRBJ2-7, is ETGVTQSPTHLIKTRGQQVTLRCSSQSGHNTVSWYQQALGQGPQFIFQYYREEENGRGNFPPRFSGLQFPNYSSELNVNALELDDSALYLCASSWDRSYEQYFGPGTRLTVT.

The V and J genes are TRBV6-1 and TRBJ2-1, with 7 nucleotides matching TRBD1. V trimming: 3 bases; J trimming: 3 bases; junction bases outside the gene matches: 2. The CDR3 has 14 amino acids. Germline V lookup: CDR1 MNHNS, CDR2 SASEGT. The CDR3 spells CASSETGSYNEQFF. The CDR3 DNA reads TGTGCCAGCAGTGAGACAGGGAGCTACAATGAGCAGTTCTTC.

The chain has TRBV29-1 and TRBJ1-1; no clear D gene. The V gene lost 0 bases and the J gene lost 5 bases, with 7 bases spanning the gap. The CDR3 has 12 residues. Germline CDR1 and CDR2: SQVTM and ANQGSEA. The CDR3 DNA follows: TGCAGCGTTGAAGATCGTGGGACTGAAGCTTTCTTT. Protein: CSVEDRGTEAFF.

The chain combines TRBV3-1 (or the pseudogene TRBV3-2) with TRBJ2-1; D not resolved. CDR1 LGHDT and CDR2 YNNKEL come from the germline V gene (reference sequence). The length of the CDR3 is 15 residues. Trimming cost V 4 bases and J 0 bases, with 10 bases left between them. The CDR3 coding sequence is TGTGCCAGCAGCCCTTGGGGTATCTCCTACAATGAGCAGTTCTTC. Translation: CASSPWGISYNEQFF.

This clone was observed a few times. V usage is TRBV6-4 and J usage is TRBJ1-2; perhaps TRBD1 as D (6 bases). This CDR3 region has 15 residues. Trimming removed 0 bases at V and 4 bases at J, with 12 bases between. Germline lookup yields CDR1 MRHNA and CDR2 SNTAGT. In DNA, the CDR3 is TGTGCCAGCAGTGACTCGGGCGGGGGCGCCTATGGCTACACCTTC. It yields the protein CASSDSGGGAYGYTF.

A single count supports this clone. V and J are TRBV7-9 and TRBJ1-4; D remains ambiguous. V was cut by 8 bases and J by 0 bases, with 13 bases left in between. The CDR3 extends over 15 amino acids. Germline CDR1 is SEHNR and CDR2 is FQNEAQ (reference sequence). The CDR3 DNA sequence: TGTGCCAGCTTAGTAGACGGGGCAACTAATGAAAAACTGTTTTTT. Translation gives CASLVDGATNEKLFF.

This clone was counted a single time. V is TRBV19 and J is TRBJ2-1; D possibly uses TRBD1 or TRBD2 (5 bases each). Looked up from germline, CDR1 is LNHDA and CDR2 is SQIVND (reference sequence). CDR3 length: 15 amino acids. Trimming shortened V by 1 base and J by 2 bases, and 9 bases separated the two germline ends. CDR3 in amino acids: CASSIGWDPYNEQFF. The DNA of the CDR3 is TGTGCCAGTAGTATAGGATGGGACCCCTACAATGAGCAGTTCTTC.

V gene TRBV5-6 combines with J gene TRBJ1-6, with TRBD1 matching over 9 bases. The germline V gene has CDR1 SGHDT and CDR2 YYEEEE. V was pared by 5 bases and J by 5 bases, with 8 bases of the junction left unmatched. The CDR3 has 16 amino acids. The CDR3, as DNA: TGTGCCAGCAGTAAGGACAGGGGTAGGGATAATTCACCCCTCCACTTT. Protein product: CASSKDRGRDNSPLHF.

The genes are TRBV4-1 and TRBJ1-5, with D possibly being TRBD1 (6 bases). CDR1 and CDR2 from the germline V gene are MGHRA and YSYEKL. The length of the CDR3 is 15 residues. Trimming removed 4 bases from V and 2 bases from J, with 12 bases in between. Here the CDR3 reads CASSLVDRGNQPQHF. The CDR3 DNA reads TGCGCCAGCAGCCTAGTGGACAGAGGCAATCAGCCCCAGCATTTT.

V gene TRBV29-1 combines with J gene TRBJ1-2; TRBD1 might be the D (5 bases). CDR3 length: 15 residues. Germline V gene data show CDR1 as SQVTM and CDR2 as ANQGSEA. The V end was cut by 6 bases, the J end by 6 bases, with 23 bases between. Here the CDR3 reads CSVAGTRDLSDGYTF. The CDR3 DNA reads TGCAGCGTCGCCGGTACTCGGGACCTCTCGGATGGCTACACCTTC.

This clone has only one observation. The chain couples TRBV5-6 to TRBJ2-7; TRBD2 matches 8 bases. Germline V lookup: CDR1 SGHDT, CDR2 YYEEEE. V lost 1 base and J lost 0; bases outside the gene matches: 3. The CDR3 is made up of 15 amino acids. CDR3 nucleotides: TGTGCCAGCAGCTTGATTAGCGGGGTCTCCTACGAGCAGTACTTC. This encodes CASSLISGVSYEQYF.

The table lists this clone with a count of one. The CDR3 sequence: CASSSLPYGYTF. The CDR3 nucleotides are TGTGCCAGCAGCTCCCTCCCCTATGGCTACACCTTC. The V call is TRBV12-3 or TRBV12-4, the J call TRBJ1-2, with D unresolved. V was pared by 6 bases and J by 4 bases, with 9 bases between. The CDR3 loop spans 12 amino acids.

This rearrangement joins TRBV6-5 to TRBJ2-5, with 8 bases lining up with TRBD2. The V gene's germline CDR1 is MNHEY and CDR2 SVGAGI. V lost 6 bases to trimming and J lost 4 bases; unmatched junction nucleotides: 7. This CDR3 is 14 amino acids long. The CDR3 loop is CASRNLAGGETQYF. The CDR3 coding sequence is TGTGCCAGCAGAAACCTAGCGGGTGGAGAGACCCAGTACTTC.

This chain connects TRBV9 to TRBJ2-7; D possibly corresponds to TRBD2 (6 bases). Germline-derived CDR1 and CDR2 are SGDLS and YYNGEE. V lost 2 bases and J lost 2, with 14 bases in between. CDR3 length: 15 residues. The CDR3, as DNA: TGTGCCAGCAGCGTTGGCGGGGACGATGCCTACGAGCAGTACTTC. Its translation: CASSVGGDDAYEQYF.

CDR3 coding DNA: TGCGCCAGCAGCTACCAGGGTGGTGGAAACACCATATATTTT. Translating gives CASSYQGGGNTIYF. The chain is built from TRBV4-1 and TRBJ1-3; D is perhaps TRBD1 (5 bases). This CDR3 spans 14 amino acids. Per germline, CDR1 MGHRA and CDR2 YSYEKL. V shed 5 bases and J shed 3 bases, with 11 bases lying between them.